This entry concerns a single T cell receptor (beta chain). Its matching antigen is unknown. The CDR3 consists of 15 residues. The V gene's germline CDR1 is SGHAT and CDR2 FQNNGV. Germline trimming cut 5 bases from V and 0 bases from J; bases unmatched to any gene: 2. The method was immunoSEQ multiplex PCR; TCRdb's version includes in-frame clones alone and lacks a portion of them. The data hold some 120,000 clones, with roughly 90% observed a single time. These data come from a study of T cell responses to AZD1222 COVID-19 vaccine. Study conclusions and caveats: The study reported that nearly half of spike-specific TCRs target unmutated variant regions. Clonal diversity may have been underestimated, and the donors were mostly white British, with more females than males.

The starting material was peripheral blood, obtained on day 0 of AZD1222 vaccination. The clonotype was recovered from an adult in good health. The chain employs TRBV11-2 and TRBJ2-3; 10 bases agree with TRBD2. CDR3 sequence reads: CASSRTSGSTDTQYF. In nucleotides, the CDR3 is TGTGCCAGCAGCCGGACTAGCGGTAGCACAGATACGCAGTATTTT.